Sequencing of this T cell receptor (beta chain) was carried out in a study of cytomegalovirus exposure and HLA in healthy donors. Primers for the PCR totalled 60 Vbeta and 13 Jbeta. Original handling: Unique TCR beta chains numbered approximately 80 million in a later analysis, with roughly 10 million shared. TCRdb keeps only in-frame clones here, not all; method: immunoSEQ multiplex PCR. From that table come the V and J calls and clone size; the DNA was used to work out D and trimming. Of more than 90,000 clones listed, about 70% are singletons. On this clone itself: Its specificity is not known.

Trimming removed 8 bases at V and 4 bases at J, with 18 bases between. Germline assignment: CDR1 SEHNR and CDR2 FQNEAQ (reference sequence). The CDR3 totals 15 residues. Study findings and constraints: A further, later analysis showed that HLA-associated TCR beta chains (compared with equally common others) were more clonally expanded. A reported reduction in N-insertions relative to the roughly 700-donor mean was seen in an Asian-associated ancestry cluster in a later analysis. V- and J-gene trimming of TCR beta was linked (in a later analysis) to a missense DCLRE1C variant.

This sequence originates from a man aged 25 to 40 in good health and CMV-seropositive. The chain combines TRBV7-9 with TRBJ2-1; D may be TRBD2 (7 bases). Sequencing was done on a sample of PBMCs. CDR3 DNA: TGTGCCAGCGCGGGGGCGGGAGTAAGGTACAATGAGCAGTTCTTC. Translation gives CASAGAGVRYNEQFF. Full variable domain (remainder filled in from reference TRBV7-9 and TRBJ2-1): DTGVSQNPRHKITKRGQNVTFRCDPISEHNRLYWYRQTLGQGPEFLTYFQNEAQLEKSRLLSDRFSAERPKGSFSTLEIQRTEQGDSAMYLCASAGAGVRYNEQFFGPGTRLTVL.